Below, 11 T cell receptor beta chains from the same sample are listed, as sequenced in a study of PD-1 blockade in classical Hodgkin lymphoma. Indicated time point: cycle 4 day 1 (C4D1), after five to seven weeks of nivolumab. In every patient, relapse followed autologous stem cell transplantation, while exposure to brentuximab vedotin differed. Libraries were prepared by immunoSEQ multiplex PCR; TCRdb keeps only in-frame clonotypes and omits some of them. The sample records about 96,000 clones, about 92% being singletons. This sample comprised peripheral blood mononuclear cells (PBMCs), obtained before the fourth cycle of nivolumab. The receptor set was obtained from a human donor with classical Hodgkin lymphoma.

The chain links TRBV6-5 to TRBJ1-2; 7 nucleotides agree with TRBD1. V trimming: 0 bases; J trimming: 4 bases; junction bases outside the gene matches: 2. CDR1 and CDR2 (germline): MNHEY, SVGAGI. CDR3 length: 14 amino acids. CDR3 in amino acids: CASSYSTGTYGYTF. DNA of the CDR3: TGTGCCAGCAGTTACTCGACAGGGACCTATGGCTACACCTTC.

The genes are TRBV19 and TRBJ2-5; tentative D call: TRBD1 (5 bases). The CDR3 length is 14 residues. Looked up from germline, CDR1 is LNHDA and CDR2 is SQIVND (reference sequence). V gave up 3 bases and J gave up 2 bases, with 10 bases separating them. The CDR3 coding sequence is TGTGCCAGTAGTATCGACAGTGAGCAAGAGACCCAGTACTTC. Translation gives CASSIDSEQETQYF.

The CDR3 DNA reads TGTGCCAGCAGCTTAGGGTCTAGCGGGAGCTACGAGCAGTACTTC. Translating gives CASSLGSSGSYEQYF. The chain is built from TRBV7-9 and TRBJ2-7; TRBD2 matches 10 bases. J gave up 3 bases and V 1 base, and 3 bases lay outside the gene matches. Germline assignment: CDR1 SEHNR and CDR2 FQNEAQ (reference sequence). The length of the CDR3 is 15 residues. The full variable domain, its missing parts supplied by reference TRBV7-9 and TRBJ2-7, is DTGVSQNPRHKITKRGQNVTFRCDPISEHNRLYWYRQTLGQGPEFLTYFQNEAQLEKSRLLSDRFSAERPKGSFSTLEIQRTEQGDSAMYLCASSLGSSGSYEQYFGPGTRLTVT.

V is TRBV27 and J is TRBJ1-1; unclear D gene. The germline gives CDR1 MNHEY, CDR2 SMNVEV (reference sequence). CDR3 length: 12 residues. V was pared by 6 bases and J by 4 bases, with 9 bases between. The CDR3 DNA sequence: TGTGCCAGCAGACTAGGCGGCACTGAAGCTTTCTTT. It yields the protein CASRLGGTEAFF.

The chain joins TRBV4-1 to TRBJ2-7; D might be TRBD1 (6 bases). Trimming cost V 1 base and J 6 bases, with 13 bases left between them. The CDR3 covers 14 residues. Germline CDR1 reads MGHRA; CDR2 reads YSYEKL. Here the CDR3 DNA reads TGCGCCAGCAGCCAAGGAACAGGGTCTCGCGAGCAGTACTTC. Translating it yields CASSQGTGSREQYF.

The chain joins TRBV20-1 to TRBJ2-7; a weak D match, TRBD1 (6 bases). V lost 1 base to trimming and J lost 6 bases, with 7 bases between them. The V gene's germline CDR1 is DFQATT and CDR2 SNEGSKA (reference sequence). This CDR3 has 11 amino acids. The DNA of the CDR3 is TGCAGTGCTAGAGGGGGGCGCGAGCAGTACTTC. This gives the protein CSARGGREQYF.

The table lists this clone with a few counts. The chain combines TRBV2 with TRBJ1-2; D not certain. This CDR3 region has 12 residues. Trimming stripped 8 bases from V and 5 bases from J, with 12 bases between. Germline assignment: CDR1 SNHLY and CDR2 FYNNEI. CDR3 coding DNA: TGTGCCAGCCTCCGGGAAGGATATGGCTACACCTTC. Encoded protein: CASLREGYGYTF.

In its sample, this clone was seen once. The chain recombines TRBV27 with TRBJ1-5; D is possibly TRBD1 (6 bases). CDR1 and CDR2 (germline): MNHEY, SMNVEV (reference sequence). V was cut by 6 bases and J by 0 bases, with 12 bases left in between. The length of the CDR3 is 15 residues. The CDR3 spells CASSLRGTSNQPQHF. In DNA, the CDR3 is TGTGCCAGCAGCCTAAGGGGGACTAGCAATCAGCCCCAGCATTTT.

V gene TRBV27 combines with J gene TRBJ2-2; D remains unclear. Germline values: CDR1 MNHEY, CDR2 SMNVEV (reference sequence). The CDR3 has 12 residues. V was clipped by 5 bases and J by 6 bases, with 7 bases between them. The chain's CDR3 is CASSIPAGELFF. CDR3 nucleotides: TGTGCCAGCAGTATCCCGGCCGGGGAGCTGTTTTTT.

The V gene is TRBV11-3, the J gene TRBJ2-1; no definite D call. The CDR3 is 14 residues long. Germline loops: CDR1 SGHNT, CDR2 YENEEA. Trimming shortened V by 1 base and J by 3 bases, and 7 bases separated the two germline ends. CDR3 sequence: CASSLGAGYNEQFF. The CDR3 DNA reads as TGTGCCAGCAGCTTAGGGGCAGGCTACAATGAGCAGTTCTTC. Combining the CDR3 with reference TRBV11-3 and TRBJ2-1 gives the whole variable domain EAGVVQSPRYKIIEKKQPVAFWCNPISGHNTLYWYLQNLGQGPELLIRYENEEAVDDSQLPKDRFSAERLKGVDSTLKIQPAELGDSAVYLCASSLGAGYNEQFFGPGTRLTVL.

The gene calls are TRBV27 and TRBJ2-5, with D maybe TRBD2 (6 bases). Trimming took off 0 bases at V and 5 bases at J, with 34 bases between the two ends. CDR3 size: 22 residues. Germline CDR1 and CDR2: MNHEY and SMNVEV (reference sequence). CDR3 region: CASSLSGWDGGYLRGQAETQYF. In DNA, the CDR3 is TGTGCCAGCAGTTTATCGGGGTGGGACGGGGGTTACCTCCGGGGTCAGGCCGAGACCCAGTACTTC.